These 3 T cell receptor beta chains were sequenced from one sample in a study of beta chain features in type 1 diabetes. The investigators reverse transcribed all of the isolated RNA, so they sequenced expressed TCRB transcripts. Method: immunoSEQ multiplex PCR; TCRdb's copy keeps in-frame clones and lacks some. The data show some 200,000 clones, approximately 10% seen once. The material sequenced was central memory CD4+ T cells from blood. Every receptor here comes from a man younger than 35 in good health.

The V gene is TRBV18, the J gene TRBJ1-1; D unclear. Trimming took 0 bases from V and 9 from J, leaving 14 bases between them. This CDR3 has 14 amino acids. CDR1 is KGHSH and CDR2 is LQKENI in the germline V gene. CDR3 sequence (DNA): TGTGCCAGCTCACCACCGTTAACAGCTACCAAAGCTTTCTTT. This sequence encodes CASSPPLTATKAFF.

The chain employs TRBV28 and TRBJ2-1; possibly TRBD1 or TRBD2 for D (5 bases each). Germline CDR1 reads MDHEN; CDR2 reads SYDVKM. The V gene lost 6 bases and the J gene lost 5 bases, with 14 bases spanning the gap. The CDR3 is made up of 14 amino acids. CDR3 sequence: CASSGDVSNNEQFF. CDR3 bases: TGTGCCAGCAGCGGGGACGTCTCAAACAATGAGCAGTTCTTC.

The genes are TRBV7-2 and TRBJ2-2; possibly TRBD2 for D (6 bases). This CDR3 contains 15 residues. V lost 5 bases, J lost 0 bases, and 10 bases lay in between. CDR1 SGHTA and CDR2 FQGNSA come from the germline V gene. The CDR3 sequence is CASSPGTPNTGELFF. The CDR3 DNA sequence: TGTGCCAGCAGCCCCGGGACTCCGAACACCGGGGAGCTGTTTTTT.